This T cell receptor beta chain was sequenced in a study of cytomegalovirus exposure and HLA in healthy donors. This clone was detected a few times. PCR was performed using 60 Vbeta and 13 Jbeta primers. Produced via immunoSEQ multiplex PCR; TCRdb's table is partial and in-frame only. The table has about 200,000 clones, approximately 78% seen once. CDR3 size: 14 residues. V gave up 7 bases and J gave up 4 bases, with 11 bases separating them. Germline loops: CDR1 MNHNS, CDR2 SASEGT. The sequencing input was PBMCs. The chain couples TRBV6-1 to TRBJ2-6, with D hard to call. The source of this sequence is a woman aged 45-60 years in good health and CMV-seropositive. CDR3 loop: CASNPLGGANVLTF. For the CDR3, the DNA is TGTGCCAGCAATCCCCTAGGCGGGGCCAACGTCCTGACTTTC.